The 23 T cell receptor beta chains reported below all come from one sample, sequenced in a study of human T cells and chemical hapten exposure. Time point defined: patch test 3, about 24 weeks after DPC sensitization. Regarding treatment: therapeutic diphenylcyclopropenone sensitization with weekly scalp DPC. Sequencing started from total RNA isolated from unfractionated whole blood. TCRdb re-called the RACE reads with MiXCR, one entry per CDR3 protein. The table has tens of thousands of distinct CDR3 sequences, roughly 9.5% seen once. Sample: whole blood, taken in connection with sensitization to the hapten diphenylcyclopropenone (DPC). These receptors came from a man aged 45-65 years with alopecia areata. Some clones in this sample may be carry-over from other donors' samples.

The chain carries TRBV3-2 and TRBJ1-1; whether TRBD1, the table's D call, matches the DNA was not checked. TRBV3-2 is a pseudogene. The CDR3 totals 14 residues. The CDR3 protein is CASSREGVNTEAFF. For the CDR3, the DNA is TGTGCCAGCAGCCGGGAAGGGGTGAACACTGAAGCTTTCTTT.

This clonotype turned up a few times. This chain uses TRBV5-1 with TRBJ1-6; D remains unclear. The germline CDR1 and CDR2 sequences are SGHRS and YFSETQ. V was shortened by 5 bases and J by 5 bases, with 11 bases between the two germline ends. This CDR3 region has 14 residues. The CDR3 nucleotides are TGCGCCAGCAGATCGACCGAAGATAATTCACCCCTCCACTTT. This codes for CASRSTEDNSPLHF.

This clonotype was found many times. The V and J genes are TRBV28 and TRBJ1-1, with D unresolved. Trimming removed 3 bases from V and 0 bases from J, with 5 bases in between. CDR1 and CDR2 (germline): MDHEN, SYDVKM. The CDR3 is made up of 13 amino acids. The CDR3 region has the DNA TGTGCCAGCAGTTTCCAGTTGAACACTGAAGCTTTCTTT. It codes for CASSFQLNTEAFF.

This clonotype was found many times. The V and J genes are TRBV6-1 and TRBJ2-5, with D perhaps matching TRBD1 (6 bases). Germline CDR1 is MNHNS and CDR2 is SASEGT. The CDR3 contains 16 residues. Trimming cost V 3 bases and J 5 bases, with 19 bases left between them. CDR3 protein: CASSDQLSSGDETQYF. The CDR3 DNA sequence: TGTGCCAGCAGTGATCAGTTGAGTTCAGGGGACGAGACCCAGTACTTC.

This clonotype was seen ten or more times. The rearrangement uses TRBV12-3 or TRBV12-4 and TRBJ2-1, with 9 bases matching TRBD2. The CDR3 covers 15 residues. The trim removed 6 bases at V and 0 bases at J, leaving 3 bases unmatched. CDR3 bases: TGTGCCAGCAGCCCTAGCGGGAACTCCTACAATGAGCAGTTCTTC. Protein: CASSPSGNSYNEQFF.

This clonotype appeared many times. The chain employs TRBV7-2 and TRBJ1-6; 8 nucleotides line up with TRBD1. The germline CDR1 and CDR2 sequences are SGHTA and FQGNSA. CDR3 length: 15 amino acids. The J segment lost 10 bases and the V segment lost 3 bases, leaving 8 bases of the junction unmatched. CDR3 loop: CASSFETGEYSPLHF. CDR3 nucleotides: TGTGCCAGCAGCTTTGAGACAGGGGAATACTCACCCCTCCACTTT. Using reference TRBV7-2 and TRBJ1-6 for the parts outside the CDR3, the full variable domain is GAGVSQSPSNKVTEKGKDVELRCDPISGHTALYWYRQSLGQGLEFLIYFQGNSAPDKSGLPSDRFSAERTGGSVSTLTIQRTQQEDSAVYLCASSFETGEYSPLHFGNGTRLTVT.

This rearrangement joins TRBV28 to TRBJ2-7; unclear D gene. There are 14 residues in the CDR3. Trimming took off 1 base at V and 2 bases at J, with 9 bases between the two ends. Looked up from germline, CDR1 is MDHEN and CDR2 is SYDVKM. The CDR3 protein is CASSLSLPAYEQYF. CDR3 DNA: TGTGCCAGCAGTTTATCCCTGCCAGCCTACGAGCAGTACTTC.

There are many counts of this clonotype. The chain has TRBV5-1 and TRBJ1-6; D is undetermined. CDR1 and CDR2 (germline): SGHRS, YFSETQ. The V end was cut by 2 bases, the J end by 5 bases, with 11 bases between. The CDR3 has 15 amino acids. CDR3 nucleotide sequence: TGCGCCAGCAGCTTTTCCGGAGATCATAATTCACCCCTCCACTTT. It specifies CASSFSGDHNSPLHF.

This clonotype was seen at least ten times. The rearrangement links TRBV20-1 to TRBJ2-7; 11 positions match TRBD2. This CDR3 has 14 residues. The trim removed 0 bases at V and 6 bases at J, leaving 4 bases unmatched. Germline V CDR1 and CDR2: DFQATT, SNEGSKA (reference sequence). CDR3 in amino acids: CSAREGLAGGEQYF. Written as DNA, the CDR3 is TGCAGTGCTAGAGAGGGTCTAGCGGGAGGCGAGCAGTACTTC.

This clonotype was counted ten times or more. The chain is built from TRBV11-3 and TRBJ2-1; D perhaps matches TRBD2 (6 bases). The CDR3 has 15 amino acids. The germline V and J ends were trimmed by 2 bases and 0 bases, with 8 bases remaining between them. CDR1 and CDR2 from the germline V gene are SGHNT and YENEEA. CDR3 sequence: CASSLLASSYNEQFF. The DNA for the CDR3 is TGTGCCAGCAGCTTACTAGCGAGCTCCTACAATGAGCAGTTCTTC. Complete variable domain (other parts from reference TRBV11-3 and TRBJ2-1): EAGVVQSPRYKIIEKKQPVAFWCNPISGHNTLYWYLQNLGQGPELLIRYENEEAVDDSQLPKDRFSAERLKGVDSTLKIQPAELGDSAVYLCASSLLASSYNEQFFGPGTRLTVL.

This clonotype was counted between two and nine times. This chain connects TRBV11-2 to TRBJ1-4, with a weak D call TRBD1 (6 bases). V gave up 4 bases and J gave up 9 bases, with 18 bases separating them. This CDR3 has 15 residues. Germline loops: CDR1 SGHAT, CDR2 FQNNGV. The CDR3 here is CASSSARGREKKLFF. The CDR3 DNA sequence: TGTGCCAGCAGCTCCGCCCGGGGGCGAGAGAAAAAACTGTTTTTT.

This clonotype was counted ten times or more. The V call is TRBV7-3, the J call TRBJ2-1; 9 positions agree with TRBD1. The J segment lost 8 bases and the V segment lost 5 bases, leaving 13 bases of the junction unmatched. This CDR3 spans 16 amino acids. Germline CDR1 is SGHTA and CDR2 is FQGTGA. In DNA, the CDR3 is TGTGCCAGCAGCATCGCGCCGGGACAGGGTAACCATGAGCAGTTCTTC. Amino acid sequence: CASSIAPGQGNHEQFF.

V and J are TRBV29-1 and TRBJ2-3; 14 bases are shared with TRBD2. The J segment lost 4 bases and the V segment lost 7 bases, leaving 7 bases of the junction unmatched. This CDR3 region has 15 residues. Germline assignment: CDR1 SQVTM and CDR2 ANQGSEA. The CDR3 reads CSAGGLAGAADTQYF. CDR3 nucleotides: TGCAGCGCTGGGGGACTAGCGGGAGCGGCAGATACGCAGTATTTT.

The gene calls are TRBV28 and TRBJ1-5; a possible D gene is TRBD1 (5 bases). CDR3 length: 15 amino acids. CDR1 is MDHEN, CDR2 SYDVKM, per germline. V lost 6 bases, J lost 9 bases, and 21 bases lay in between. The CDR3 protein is CASSSPGDGLGPQHF. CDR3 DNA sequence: TGTGCCAGCAGCTCTCCCGGGGACGGGCTCGGGCCCCAGCATTTT.

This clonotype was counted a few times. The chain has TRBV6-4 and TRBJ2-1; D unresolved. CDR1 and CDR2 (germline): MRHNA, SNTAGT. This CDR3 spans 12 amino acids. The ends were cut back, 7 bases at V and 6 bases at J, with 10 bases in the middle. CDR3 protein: CASKAEINEQFF. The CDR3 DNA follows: TGTGCCAGCAAGGCCGAGATCAATGAGCAGTTCTTC.

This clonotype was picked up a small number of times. As DNA, the CDR3 is TGTGCCATCACCGGGGACAGCAATCAGCCCCAGCATTTT. Protein sequence: CAITGDSNQPQHF. The chain joins TRBV10-3 to TRBJ1-5; D might be TRBD1 (5 bases). This CDR3 is built from 13 residues. The V gene's germline CDR1 is ENHRY and CDR2 SYGVKD. V was clipped by 7 bases and J by 1 base, with 8 bases between them.

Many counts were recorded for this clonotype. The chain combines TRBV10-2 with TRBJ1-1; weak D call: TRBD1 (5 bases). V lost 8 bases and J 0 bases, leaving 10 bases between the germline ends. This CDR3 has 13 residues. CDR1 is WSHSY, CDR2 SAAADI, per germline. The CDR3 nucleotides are TGCGCCAGCTATATGACAGTGAACACTGAAGCTTTCTTT. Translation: CASYMTVNTEAFF.

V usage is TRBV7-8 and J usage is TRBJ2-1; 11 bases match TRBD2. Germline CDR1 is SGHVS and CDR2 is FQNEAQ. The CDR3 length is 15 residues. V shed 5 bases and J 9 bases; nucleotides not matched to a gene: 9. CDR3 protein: CASSILAGVQGEQFF. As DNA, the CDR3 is TGTGCCAGCAGCATACTAGCGGGAGTTCAAGGTGAGCAGTTCTTC.

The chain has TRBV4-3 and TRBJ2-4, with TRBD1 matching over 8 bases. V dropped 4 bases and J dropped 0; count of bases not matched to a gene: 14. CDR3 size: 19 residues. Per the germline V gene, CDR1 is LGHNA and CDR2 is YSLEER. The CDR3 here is CASSRRTGQIGSAKNIQYF. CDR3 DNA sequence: TGCGCCAGCAGCCGAAGGACAGGGCAAATTGGTTCAGCCAAAAACATTCAGTACTTC.

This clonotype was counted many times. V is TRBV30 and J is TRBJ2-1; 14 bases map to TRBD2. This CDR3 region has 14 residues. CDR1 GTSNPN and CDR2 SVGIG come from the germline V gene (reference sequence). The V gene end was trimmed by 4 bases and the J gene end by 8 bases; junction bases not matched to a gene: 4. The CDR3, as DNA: TGTGCCTGGACCAAGGGACTAGCGGGGGATGAGCAGTTCTTC. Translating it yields CAWTKGLAGDEQFF.

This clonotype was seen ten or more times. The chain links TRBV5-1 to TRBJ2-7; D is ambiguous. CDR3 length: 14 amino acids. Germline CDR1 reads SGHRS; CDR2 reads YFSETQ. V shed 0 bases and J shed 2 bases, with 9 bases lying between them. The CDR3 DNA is TGCGCCAGCAGCTTGGAGCCGGAAACCTACGAGCAGTACTTC. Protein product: CASSLEPETYEQYF.

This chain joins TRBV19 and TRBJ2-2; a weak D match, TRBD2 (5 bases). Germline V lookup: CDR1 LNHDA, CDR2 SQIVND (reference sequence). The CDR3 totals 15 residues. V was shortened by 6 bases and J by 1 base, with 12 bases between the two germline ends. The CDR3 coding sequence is TGTGCCAGTAGAAAGGACTCCAGGAACACCGGGGAGCTGTTTTTT. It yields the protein CASRKDSRNTGELFF.

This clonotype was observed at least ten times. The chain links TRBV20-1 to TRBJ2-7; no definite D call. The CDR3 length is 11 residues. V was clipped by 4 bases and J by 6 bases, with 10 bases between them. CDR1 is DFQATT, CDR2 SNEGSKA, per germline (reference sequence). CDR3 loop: CSATERGEQYF. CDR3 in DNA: TGCAGTGCTACAGAGAGAGGCGAGCAGTACTTC.